Each of the 8 T cell receptor beta chains below was sequenced from the same sample in a study of blood T cell repertoires in COVID-19. Assay used: immunoSEQ multiplex PCR; TCRdb lists only in-frame clones, some missing. The top ten hold about 25% of the sample, which has over 65,000 clones, 80% to 90% seen once. Specimen: peripheral blood. The source of these receptors is a man aged 50 or older with active or convalescent COVID-19.

The J gene is TRBJ1-6, the V gene TRBV7-2; TRBD1 matches at 8 bases. V was pared by 4 bases and J by 10 bases, with 12 bases of the junction left unmatched. Germline CDR1 is SGHTA and CDR2 is FQGNSA. The CDR3 contains 16 residues. CDR3 DNA sequence: TGTGCCAGCAGCTCCCAATCTGGACAGGGACGGTCACCCCTCCACTTT. Protein: CASSSQSGQGRSPLHF.

The chain links TRBV5-8 to TRBJ1-6; 7 nucleotides agree with TRBD1. CDR3 length equals 14 residues. Losses at the gene ends were 0 bases for V and 13 bases for J; bases not matched to a gene: 7. Germline V gene sequence: CDR1 SGHTS, CDR2 YDEGEE. The CDR3 DNA reads as TGTGCCAGCAGCTTGGTGGCGGAGGGGGCGCCCCTCCACTTT. Translated: CASSLVAEGAPLHF.

The V gene is TRBV12-5, the J gene TRBJ2-7, with TRBD2 matching 9 bases. Losses at the gene ends were 6 bases for V and 0 bases for J; bases not matched to a gene: 18. The CDR3 length is 19 residues. Germline CDR1 reads LGHNT; CDR2 reads FRNRAP. The CDR3 here is CASGSGLQRLAGISYEQYF. DNA of the CDR3: TGTGCTAGTGGGTCCGGGTTACAGCGGCTAGCGGGGATCTCCTACGAGCAGTACTTC.

The genes are TRBV5-1 and TRBJ2-3, with 10 bases matching TRBD2. V lost 4 bases to trimming and J lost 6 bases; unmatched junction nucleotides: 8. The germline V gene encodes CDR1 SGHRS and CDR2 YFSETQ. The CDR3 consists of 15 residues. In DNA, the CDR3 is TGCGCCAGCAGCCGTGCACTGACTAGCGGGGATACGCAGTATTTT. Translation gives CASSRALTSGDTQYF.

The V call is TRBV29-1, the J call TRBJ2-1, with a possible D match to TRBD2 (5 bases). The CDR3 covers 14 residues. Germline CDR1 reads SQVTM; CDR2 reads ANQGSEA. Trimming took off 4 bases at V and 9 bases at J, with 19 bases between the two ends. In nucleotides, the CDR3 is TGCAGCGTTGGGGCGCTCACTAGTATCCCTGAGCAGTTCTTC. Translation: CSVGALTSIPEQFF.

The chain carries TRBV6-1 and TRBJ2-7; tentative D call: TRBD2 (5 bases). The CDR3 totals 16 residues. Germline lookup yields CDR1 MNHNS and CDR2 SASEGT. V was cut by 0 bases and J by 4 bases, with 16 bases left in between. CDR3 in DNA: TGTGCCAGCAGTGAAGCGCATCCGGCCAGCGGATACGAGCAGTACTTC. Translating gives CASSEAHPASGYEQYF.

This chain uses TRBV10-1 with TRBJ2-3; TRBD1 might be the D (6 bases). Germline loops: CDR1 WNHNN, CDR2 SYGVQD (reference sequence). The CDR3 loop spans 15 amino acids. Trimming shortened V by 2 bases and J by 2 bases, and 11 bases separated the two germline ends. The CDR3 coding sequence is TGCGCCAGCAGTGAGATCAGGGGCCCCACAGATACGCAGTATTTT. Its translation is CASSEIRGPTDTQYF.

The rearrangement links TRBV29-1 to TRBJ2-7; tentatively, D is TRBD1 (6 bases). There are 12 residues in the CDR3. CDR1 and CDR2 from the germline V gene are SQVTM and ANQGSEA. Trimming stripped 6 bases from V and 1 base from J, with 10 bases between. CDR3 DNA sequence: TGCAGCGTCTCTACAGGGTCCTACGAGCAGTACTTC. It codes for CSVSTGSYEQYF.